The clone carrying this TCR beta chain was seen only once. What it binds is not known. With 4 bases removed from V and 3 bases from J, the gap between germline ends came to 11 bases. Germline V gene sequence: CDR1 SGHDT, CDR2 YYEEEE. The CDR3 is made up of 13 amino acids. These data come from a study of T cell responses to AZD1222 COVID-19 vaccine. The repertoire was sequenced with immunoSEQ multiplex PCR; TCRdb's copy has only in-frame clones and lacks some. The sample consists of some 120,000 clones, roughly 90% of them appearing once. Findings and caveats of the study: White British donors predominated, females outnumbered males, and clonal diversity was possibly underestimated.

The TCR originated in an adult in good health. The chain employs TRBV5-6 and TRBJ2-7; D is perhaps TRBD2 (5 bases). Specimen: peripheral blood, collected on day 0 of AZD1222 vaccination. The DNA of the CDR3 is TGTGCCAGCAGCCCCCCGGGGATCTACGAGCAGTACTTC. Translated: CASSPPGIYEQYF. Variable domain in full (rest from reference TRBV5-6 and TRBJ2-7): DAGVTQSPTHLIKTRGQQVTLRCSPKSGHDTVSWYQQALGQGPQFIFQYYEEEERQRGNFPDRFSGHQFPNYSSELNVNALLLGDSALYLCASSPPGIYEQYFGPGTRLTVT.